This T cell receptor beta chain stems from a study of graft-versus-host responses after intestinal transplantation. Sequencing was performed with immunoSEQ multiplex PCR; in TCRdb, only in-frame clones are kept and a portion is missing. The data contain fewer than 95,000 clones, about 95% of them seen just once; the ten biggest clones take up approximately 0.2%. The V gene lost 7 bases and the J gene lost 4 bases, with 8 bases spanning the gap. The CDR3 is 12 amino acids. CDR1 MDHEN and CDR2 SYDVKM come from the germline V gene. A word on this clone: Its specificity is not known.

This sequence was found in a human donor who was the organ donor for an intestinal transplant. This specimen consisted of unstimulated CD4+ T cells sorted from spleen or lymph node cells, obtained before transplant. The chain uses TRBV28 and TRBJ1-5; D is unresolved. The CDR3 bases are TGTGCCAGCACCCTCCGGAATCAGCCCCAGCATTTT. Translated, it gives CASTLRNQPQHF.